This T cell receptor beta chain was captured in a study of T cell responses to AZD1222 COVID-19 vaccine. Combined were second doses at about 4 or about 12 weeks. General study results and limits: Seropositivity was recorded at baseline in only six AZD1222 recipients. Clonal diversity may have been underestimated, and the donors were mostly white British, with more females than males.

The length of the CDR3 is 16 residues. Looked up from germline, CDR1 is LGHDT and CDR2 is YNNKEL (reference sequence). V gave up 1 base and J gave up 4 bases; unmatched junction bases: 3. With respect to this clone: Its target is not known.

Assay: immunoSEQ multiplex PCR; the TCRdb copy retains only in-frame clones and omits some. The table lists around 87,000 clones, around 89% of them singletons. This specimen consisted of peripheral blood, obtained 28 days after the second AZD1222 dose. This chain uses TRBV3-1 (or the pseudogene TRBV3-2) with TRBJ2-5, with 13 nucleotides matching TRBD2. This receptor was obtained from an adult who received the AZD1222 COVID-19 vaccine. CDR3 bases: TGTGCCAGCAGCCAAGGACTAGCGGGGGGTCTAGAGACCCAGTACTTC. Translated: CASSQGLAGGLETQYF.